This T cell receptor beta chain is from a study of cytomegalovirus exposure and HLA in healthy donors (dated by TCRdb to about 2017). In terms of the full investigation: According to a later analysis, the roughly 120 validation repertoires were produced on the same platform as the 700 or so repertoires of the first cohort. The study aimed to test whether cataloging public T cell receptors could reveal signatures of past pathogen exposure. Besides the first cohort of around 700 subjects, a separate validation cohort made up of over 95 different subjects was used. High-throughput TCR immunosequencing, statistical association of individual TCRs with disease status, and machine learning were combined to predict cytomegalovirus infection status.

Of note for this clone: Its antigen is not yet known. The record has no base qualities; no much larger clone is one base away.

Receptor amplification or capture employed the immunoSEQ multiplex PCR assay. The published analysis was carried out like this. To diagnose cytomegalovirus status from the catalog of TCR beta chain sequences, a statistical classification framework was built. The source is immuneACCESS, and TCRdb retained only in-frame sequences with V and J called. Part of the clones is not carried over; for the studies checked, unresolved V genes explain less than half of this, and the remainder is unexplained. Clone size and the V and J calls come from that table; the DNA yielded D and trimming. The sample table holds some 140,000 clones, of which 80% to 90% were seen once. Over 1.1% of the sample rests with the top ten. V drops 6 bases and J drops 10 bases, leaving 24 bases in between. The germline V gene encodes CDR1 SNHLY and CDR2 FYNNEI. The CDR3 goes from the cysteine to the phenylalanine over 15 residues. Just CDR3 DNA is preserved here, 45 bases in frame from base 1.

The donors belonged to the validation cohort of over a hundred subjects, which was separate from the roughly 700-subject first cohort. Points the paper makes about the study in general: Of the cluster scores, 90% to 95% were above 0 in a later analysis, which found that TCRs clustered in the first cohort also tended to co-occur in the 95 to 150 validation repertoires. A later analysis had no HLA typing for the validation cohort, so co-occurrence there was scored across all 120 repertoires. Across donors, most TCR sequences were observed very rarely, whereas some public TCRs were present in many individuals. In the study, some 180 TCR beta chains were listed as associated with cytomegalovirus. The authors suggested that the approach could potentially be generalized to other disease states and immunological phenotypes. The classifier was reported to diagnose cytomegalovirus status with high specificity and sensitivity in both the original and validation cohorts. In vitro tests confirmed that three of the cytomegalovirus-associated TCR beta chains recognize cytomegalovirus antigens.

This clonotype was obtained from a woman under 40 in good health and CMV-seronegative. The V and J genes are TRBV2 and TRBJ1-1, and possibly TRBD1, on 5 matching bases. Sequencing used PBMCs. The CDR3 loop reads CASSPRTMVPGGAFF. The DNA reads TGTGCCAGCAGCCCTCGCACCATGGTCCCGGGGGGAGCTTTCTTT.